A single sample is the source of the 5 T cell receptor beta chains below, sequenced in a study of beta chain features in type 1 diabetes. Findings and limits, study-wide: Across all four CD4+ subsets, people with type 1 diabetes showed modestly shorter TCRB CDR3s.

No cognate antigen is known for these TCRs. TCRB transcripts that were expressed got sequenced, as all of the isolated RNA had been reverse transcribed. Libraries were prepared by immunoSEQ multiplex PCR; TCRdb keeps only in-frame clonotypes and omits some of them. This sample has some 170,000 clones; roughly 60% occur once, and the top ten carry about 0.089%. The sample taken for sequencing was naive CD4+ T cells from blood. The receptor set was obtained from a man under 40 with type 1 diabetes.

The chain recombines TRBV5-1 with TRBJ2-4; maybe TRBD1 (6 bases). Between the trimmed V and J ends, which lost 4 bases and 6 bases, there was a span of 11 bases. The germline V gene has CDR1 SGHRS and CDR2 YFSETQ. This CDR3 has 13 amino acids. DNA of the CDR3: TGCGCCAGCAGCGGGGGACAAGCAAACATTCAGTACTTC. Protein product: CASSGGQANIQYF.

V is TRBV9 and J is TRBJ2-3; D possibly uses TRBD1 or TRBD2 (6 bases each). The germline gives CDR1 SGDLS, CDR2 YYNGEE. The CDR3 runs 14 residues. V was trimmed by 4 bases and J by 1 base, leaving 10 bases between them. DNA for the CDR3: TGTGCCAGCAGCTCCCGGGGGCGCACAGATACGCAGTATTTT. This gives the protein CASSSRGRTDTQYF.

Regarding this clone: The germline gene is not matched at one end of the junction; a read error may be the cause. This chain uses TRBV7-9 with TRBJ2-2, with 7 nucleotides matching TRBD1. This CDR3 region has 16 residues. Germline V gene sequence: CDR1 SEHNR, CDR2 FQNEAQ (reference sequence). The CDR3 DNA sequence: TGTGCCAGCAGATTAGCCGGGACAGCGAACACCGGGGAGCTGTTTTTT. It encodes CASRLAGTANTGELFF.

The rearrangement links TRBV11-2 to TRBJ2-5; 14 bases match TRBD2. Germline trimming cut 5 bases from V and 2 bases from J; bases unmatched to any gene: 4. The germline gives CDR1 SGHAT, CDR2 FQNNGV. The CDR3 totals 16 residues. In DNA, the CDR3 is TGTGCCAGCAGCCCCGGACTAGCGGGGGGACAAGAGACCCAGTACTTC. This codes for CASSPGLAGGQETQYF.

The chain carries TRBV25-1 and TRBJ2-1; D may match TRBD1 or TRBD2 (5 bases each). Looked up from germline, CDR1 is MGHDK and CDR2 is SYGVNS. Deletions cut 2 bases from V and 0 bases from J, with 17 bases between. The CDR3 is 18 residues long. The CDR3 loop is CASSEAYGIRGSYNEQFF. CDR3 DNA: TGTGCCAGCAGTGAAGCTTACGGGATAAGGGGCTCCTACAATGAGCAGTTCTTC.